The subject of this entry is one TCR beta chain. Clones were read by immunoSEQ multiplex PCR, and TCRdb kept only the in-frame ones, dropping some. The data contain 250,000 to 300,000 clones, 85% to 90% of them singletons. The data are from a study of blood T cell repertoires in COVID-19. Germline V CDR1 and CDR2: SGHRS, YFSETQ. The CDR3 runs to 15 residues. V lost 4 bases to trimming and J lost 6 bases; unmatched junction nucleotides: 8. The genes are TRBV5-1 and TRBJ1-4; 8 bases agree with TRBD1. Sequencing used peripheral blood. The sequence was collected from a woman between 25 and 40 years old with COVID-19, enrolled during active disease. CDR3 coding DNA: TGCGCCAGCAGCGCCGGACAGGGCGAGCATGAAAAACTGTTTTTT. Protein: CASSAGQGEHEKLFF.